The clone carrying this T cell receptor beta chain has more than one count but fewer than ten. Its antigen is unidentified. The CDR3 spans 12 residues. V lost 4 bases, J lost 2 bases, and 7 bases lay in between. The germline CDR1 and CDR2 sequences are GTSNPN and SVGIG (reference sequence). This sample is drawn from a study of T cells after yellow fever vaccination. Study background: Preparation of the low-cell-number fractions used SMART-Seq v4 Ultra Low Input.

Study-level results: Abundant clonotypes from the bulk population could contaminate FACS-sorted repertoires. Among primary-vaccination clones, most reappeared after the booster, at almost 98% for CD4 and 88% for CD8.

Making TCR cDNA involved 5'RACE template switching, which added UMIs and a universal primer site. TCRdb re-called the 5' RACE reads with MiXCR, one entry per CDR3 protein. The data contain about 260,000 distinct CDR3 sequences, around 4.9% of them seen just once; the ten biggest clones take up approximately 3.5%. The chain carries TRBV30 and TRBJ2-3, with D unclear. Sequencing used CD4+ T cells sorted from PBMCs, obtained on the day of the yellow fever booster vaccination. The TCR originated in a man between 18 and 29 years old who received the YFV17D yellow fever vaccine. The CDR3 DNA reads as TGTGCCTGGAAGGACCACACAGATACGCAGTATTTT. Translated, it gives CAWKDHTDTQYF. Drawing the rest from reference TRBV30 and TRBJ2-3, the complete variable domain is SQTIHQWPATLVQPVGSPLSLECTVEGTSNPNLYWYRQAAGRGLQLLFYSVGIGQISSEVPQNLSASRPQDRQFILSSKKLLLSDSGFYLCAWKDHTDTQYFGPGTRLTVL.